The clone carrying this TCR beta chain has ten or more counts. Its matching antigen is unknown. TCRdb reprocessed the RACE reads with MiXCR, giving one entry per CDR3 protein. The sample has roughly 380,000 distinct CDR3 sequences, roughly 4.6% seen once; the top ten hold 2% to 3%. This entry is derived from a study of human T cells and chemical hapten exposure. In the study overall: Reading of the patch tests, which applied 0.01% DPC to the upper back, occurred at 6 days. Affected patients, primarily female, had alopecia areata, totalis or universalis.

Study conclusions and caveats: Expanded TCRs produced significantly more large CDR3 similarity clusters than controls did.

Trimming removed 0 bases at V and 6 bases at J, with 13 bases between. This CDR3 is 15 amino acids long. The germline gives CDR1 SGHRS, CDR2 YFSETQ. Time point reported: pre-sensitization, week 0. Treatment indicated: therapeutic diphenylcyclopropenone sensitization with weekly scalp DPC. Blood sampling preceded each patch test application. The rearrangement joins TRBV5-1 to TRBJ1-5; D not certain. The sequence was obtained from a woman between 45 and 65 years old with alopecia areata. Some clones in this sample may be carry-over from other donors' samples. The starting material was whole blood, obtained in connection with sensitization to the hapten diphenylcyclopropenone (DPC). CDR3 protein: CASSLEGSLGQPQHF. The DNA for the CDR3 is TGCGCCAGCAGCTTGGAGGGAAGTTTGGGTCAGCCCCAGCATTTT.